Below are 12 T cell receptor beta chains sequenced from a single sample in a study of CD8+CD57+ T cells in acquired aplastic anemia. Genomic DNA, serving as template, underwent TCR beta VDJ and CDR3 profiling. From the reads, TCRdb called clonotypes with MiXCR, one entry per CDR3 protein. The repertoire holds approximately 160,000 distinct CDR3 sequences, with approximately 40% as singletons. The sequenced sample was sorted CD4+, CD8+, or CD8+CD57+ T cells (not recorded which) from PBMCs. These receptors originate from a human donor in good health.

This clonotype was seen ten or more times. The chain joins TRBV7-9 to TRBJ1-3, with TRBD1 identical over 7 bases. V dropped 6 bases and J dropped 3; count of bases not matched to a gene: 5. Germline-derived CDR1 and CDR2 are SEHNR and FQNEAQ (reference sequence). The CDR3 has 14 amino acids. CDR3 sequence (DNA): TGTGCCAGCAGATCCGACAGGGTTGGAAACACCATATATTTT. Protein product: CASRSDRVGNTIYF.

The V call is TRBV11-2, the J call TRBJ2-1, with TRBD2 identical over 7 bases. The ends lost 3 bases at V and 4 bases at J; junction bases unmatched: 6. Germline V gives CDR1 SGHAT, CDR2 FQNNGV. This CDR3 region has 15 residues. The CDR3 here is CASSFSGGNYNEQFF. For the CDR3, the DNA is TGTGCCAGCAGCTTTTCCGGGGGGAATTACAATGAGCAGTTCTTC.

This clonotype was counted only a few times. The V gene is TRBV7-6, the J gene TRBJ2-7; either TRBD1 or TRBD2 may fit D (5 bases each). Looked up from germline, CDR1 is SGHVS and CDR2 is FNYEAQ. The CDR3 covers 13 residues. V lost 1 base and J lost 5, with 9 bases in between. The chain's CDR3 is CASSLGGSDEQYF. For the CDR3, the DNA is TGTGCCAGCAGCTTAGGGGGGAGCGACGAGCAGTACTTC. The complete variable domain, with remaining parts taken from reference TRBV7-6 and TRBJ2-7, reads GAGVSQSPRYKVTKRGQDVALRCDPISGHVSLYWYRQALGQGPEFLTYFNYEAQQDKSGLPNDRFSAERPEGSISTLTIQRTEQRDSAMYRCASSLGGSDEQYFGPGTRLTVT.

J is TRBJ2-3 and V is TRBV20-1; the D gene is possibly TRBD2 (7 bases). V was shortened by 5 bases and J by 4 bases, with 16 bases between the two germline ends. The germline V gene encodes CDR1 DFQATT and CDR2 SNEGSKA (reference sequence). There are 14 residues in the CDR3. The CDR3 sequence: CSAGGRRGSDTQYF. CDR3 nucleotides: TGCAGTGCTGGGGGGCGGCGGGGGTCAGATACGCAGTATTTT.

The CDR3 spells CASSFGLSPQHF. The CDR3 DNA reads TGTGCCAGCAGCTTTGGTCTATCGCCCCAGCATTTT. The chain combines TRBV5-5 with TRBJ1-5; no clear D. The length of the CDR3 is 12 residues. V lost 2 bases, J lost 9 bases, and 9 bases lay in between. CDR1 and CDR2 from the germline V gene are SGHKS and YYEKEE (reference sequence).

The rearrangement links TRBV12-3 or TRBV12-4 to TRBJ2-4; TRBD2 is a possible D gene (7 bases). The CDR3 is 16 amino acids. Trimming took off 8 bases at V and 1 base at J, with 18 bases between the two ends. CDR3 sequence reads: CASLRGGPGAKNIQYF. DNA of the CDR3: TGTGCCAGCCTAAGGGGGGGGCCGGGCGCCAAAAACATTCAGTACTTC.

A word on this clonotype: Because it lacks the conserved phenylalanine or tryptophan at the end, this CDR3 is likely a read error. The rearrangement joins TRBV5-6 to TRBJ1-1; no reliable D call. V lost 5 bases and J 0 bases, leaving 11 bases between the germline ends. The CDR3 contains 14 residues. Germline assignment: CDR1 SGHDT and CDR2 YYEEEE. The CDR3 DNA reads TGTGCCAGCAGTTTTGGCAGAGTGAACACTGAAGCTTTCTCT. Its translation: CASSFGRVNTEAFS.

This clonotype was seen only a few times. The chain employs TRBV27 and TRBJ1-6, with 8 bases lining up with TRBD1. The CDR3 consists of 15 residues. The germline CDR1 and CDR2 sequences are MNHEY and SMNVEV (reference sequence). The V gene end was trimmed by 7 bases and the J gene end by 4 bases; junction bases not matched to a gene: 6. This CDR3 is CASTPRDRYNSPLHF. CDR3 in DNA: TGTGCCAGCACCCCGCGGGACAGGTATAATTCACCCCTCCACTTT.

The chain carries TRBV5-1 and TRBJ2-3; D gene uncertain. CDR1 and CDR2 (germline): SGHRS, YFSETQ. The V gene lost 4 bases and the J gene lost 1 base, with 13 bases spanning the gap. The CDR3 sequence is 15 residues long. The DNA of the CDR3 is TGCGCCAGCAGCATGATACGTGGTGGCACAGATACGCAGTATTTT. Protein: CASSMIRGGTDTQYF.

At least ten counts were recorded for this clonotype. The J gene is TRBJ1-4, the V gene TRBV10-2; D ambiguous. The length of the CDR3 is 15 residues. V shed 2 bases and J shed 10 bases, with 17 bases lying between them. The germline V gene has CDR1 WSHSY and CDR2 SAAADI. CDR3 in amino acids: CASSELSMVWGKLFF. Here the CDR3 DNA reads TGCGCCAGCAGTGAGCTCTCAATGGTCTGGGGAAAACTGTTTTTT.

On this clonotype itself: Possible read error: a much larger clone is one base away. The chain has TRBV14 and TRBJ2-2, with 9 bases fitting TRBD2. The germline CDR1 and CDR2 sequences are SGHDN and FVKESK. The CDR3 spans 16 residues. The DNA of the CDR3 is TGTGCCAGCAGCCGAGCAAGCGGGAGGATCACCGGGGGGCTGTTTTTT. It is translated as CASSRASGRITGGLFF.

This clonotype has just a few counts. The chain recombines TRBV3-1 with TRBJ2-1; no clear D. This CDR3 comprises 14 residues. Looked up from germline, CDR1 is LGHDT and CDR2 is YNNKEL (reference sequence). V was shortened by 0 bases and J by 9 bases, with 12 bases between the two germline ends. The DNA of the CDR3 is TGTGCCAGCAGCCAAGAGAGTATAGTCGGTGAGCAGTTCTTC. Its translation: CASSQESIVGEQFF.